At least ten counts were recorded for the clone carrying this T cell receptor beta chain. Its antigen remains unknown. The sample is drawn from a study of T-cell reconstitution after alpha-beta-depleted transplantation in children. Findings and limits, study-wide: Counts and diversity of T cells one year after transplant came mostly from newly produced T cells. Some patients owed their high day-60 TCRbeta diversity to surviving recipient T cells and thymic progenitors. Several hundred graft clones that had expanded were reportedly the source of alpha-beta T cells about two months after transplant.

Unique molecular identifiers featured in how the TCRbeta library was prepared. TCRdb re-analysed the PCR reads in MiXCR, keeping a single row per CDR3 protein. The sample lists about 200,000 distinct CDR3 sequences, approximately 6.3% occurring once. The CDR3 covers 12 residues. The germline CDR1 and CDR2 sequences are ENHRY and SYGVKD. The V end lost 10 bases, the J end lost 3 bases, and 13 bases lay between the germline ends. The chain couples TRBV10-3 to TRBJ2-7, with no clear D. The clonotype originates from a boy aged 2 to 10 with acute lymphoblastic leukemia, due to receive a stem cell transplant. Source: PBMCs, taken before TCRalphabeta/CD19-depleted stem cell transplant. The CDR3 DNA reads TGTGCCAGTACCTCACTGAACTACGAGCAGTACTTC. Amino acid sequence: CASTSLNYEQYF.